Following are 13 T cell receptor beta chains from one sample sequenced in a study of cytomegalovirus exposure and HLA in healthy donors. 60 Vbeta and 13 Jbeta primers were used in PCR. Produced via immunoSEQ multiplex PCR; TCRdb's table is partial and in-frame only. The table shows roughly 20,000 clones, with 70% to 85% occurring only once. The specimen was PBMCs. The source is a human donor in good health.

The rearrangement joins TRBV11-2 to TRBJ2-3; D unresolved. Germline CDR1 reads SGHAT; CDR2 reads FQNNGV. Trimming took 2 bases from V and 6 from J, leaving 6 bases between them. The CDR3 contains 12 residues. CDR3 nucleotides: TGTGCCAGCAGCTTAATCTCGGATACGCAGTATTTT. Encoded protein: CASSLISDTQYF.

The V and J genes are TRBV6-4 and TRBJ1-1; D gene unclear. Per germline, CDR1 MRHNA and CDR2 SNTAGT. The CDR3 runs 13 residues. Trimming took off 6 bases at V and 1 base at J, with 9 bases between the two ends. CDR3 loop: CASSPTGNTEAFF. In DNA form, the CDR3 reads TGTGCCAGCAGCCCCACTGGGAACACTGAAGCTTTCTTT.

The J gene is TRBJ2-1, the V gene TRBV5-4, with TRBD1 identical over 8 bases. V lost 4 bases to trimming and J lost 3 bases; unmatched junction nucleotides: 6. Germline V lookup: CDR1 SGHNT, CDR2 YYREEE (reference sequence). This CDR3 contains 15 residues. In DNA, the CDR3 is TGTGCCAGCAGCCCCAGACAGGGGCACTACAATGAGCAGTTCTTC. Its protein product is CASSPRQGHYNEQFF.

This clone was observed once. This chain connects TRBV30 to TRBJ2-1; tentative D call: TRBD1 (6 bases). CDR1 GTSNPN and CDR2 SVGIG come from the germline V gene (reference sequence). V lost 3 bases and J 7 bases, leaving 16 bases between the germline ends. The CDR3 sequence is 14 residues long. CDR3 coding DNA: TGTGCCTGGAGCCTTTCCCCACAGGGTAATGAGCAGTTCTTC. It yields the protein CAWSLSPQGNEQFF.

This chain connects TRBV18 to TRBJ1-2, with 10 positions matching TRBD1. Germline CDR1 reads KGHSH; CDR2 reads LQKENI. The CDR3 has 14 amino acids. V dropped 4 bases and J dropped 8; count of bases not matched to a gene: 7. The CDR3 nucleotides read TGTGCCAGCTCACTACTGGAGGGACAGGGGGGCTACACCTTC. It translates to CASSLLEGQGGYTF.

This clone was counted once. The chain has TRBV4-1 and TRBJ2-4; tentative D call: TRBD1 (5 bases). The CDR3 runs 14 residues. Germline loops: CDR1 MGHRA, CDR2 YSYEKL. Trimming took off 4 bases at V and 2 bases at J, with 9 bases between the two ends. CDR3 in DNA: TGCGCCAGCAGCCTAGGGGTCACCAAAAACATTCAGTACTTC. Its protein is CASSLGVTKNIQYF.

This clone was observed once. J is TRBJ1-1 and V is TRBV7-6; D is ambiguous. V was cut by 1 base and J by 1 base, with 10 bases left in between. The CDR3 contains 15 residues. Germline CDR1 SGHVS, CDR2 FNYEAQ. The chain's CDR3 is CASSLVVSPNTEAFF. CDR3 bases: TGTGCCAGCAGCTTAGTCGTGTCCCCGAACACTGAAGCTTTCTTT.

The V and J genes are TRBV4-2 and TRBJ2-5; D unclear. The J call may be wrong; the DNA end is better matched by TRBJ2-7. The CDR3 runs to 13 residues. Looked up from germline, CDR1 is LGHNA and CDR2 is YNFKEQ. CDR3 coding DNA: TGTGCCAGCAGCCAAGAGGTTTCCTACGAGCAGTACTTC. Protein: CASSQEVSYEQYF.

In this sample, this clone turned up a few times. The chain couples TRBV11-3 to TRBJ2-7, with 15 bases identical to TRBD2. The germline V gene has CDR1 SGHNT and CDR2 YENEEA. The CDR3 loop spans 16 amino acids. V was pared by 4 bases and J by 8 bases, with 9 bases of the junction left unmatched. The DNA of the CDR3 is TGTGCCAGCAGCTCGGGACTAGCGGGAGGTTCCGGCAAGCAGTACTTC. Protein sequence: CASSSGLAGGSGKQYF.

The chain carries TRBV7-2 and TRBJ2-1, with 8 bases aligning to TRBD2. The V segment lost 6 bases and the J segment 6 bases; nucleotides outside the gene matches: 10. Germline CDR1 reads SGHTA; CDR2 reads FQGNSA. The CDR3 is made up of 15 amino acids. This CDR3 is CASSRTSRDPNEQFF. DNA of the CDR3: TGTGCCAGCAGTCGGACTAGCCGAGACCCCAATGAGCAGTTCTTC.

This sequence joins TRBV2 and TRBJ1-2; 7 nucleotides line up with TRBD1. The V and J ends lost 9 bases and 2 bases, in that order; junction bases with no gene match: 3. In germline, CDR1 is SNHLY, CDR2 FYNNEI. The CDR3 totals 12 residues. The CDR3 loop is CARQGLNYGYTF. The CDR3 coding sequence is TGTGCCAGACAGGGGTTAAACTATGGCTACACCTTC.

This sequence joins TRBV4-1 and TRBJ2-2; the match to TRBD2 covers 10 bases. This CDR3 has 16 residues. CDR1 is MGHRA and CDR2 is YSYEKL in the germline V gene. V shed 3 bases and J 1 base; nucleotides not matched to a gene: 2. In nucleotides, the CDR3 is TGCGCCAGCAGCCACCCTAGCGGGGGGAACACCGGGGAGCTGTTTTTT. Residues: CASSHPSGGNTGELFF.

The genes are TRBV7-9 and TRBJ2-2; D call uncertain. V was shortened by 3 bases and J by 2 bases, with 7 bases between the two germline ends. Germline assignment: CDR1 SEHNR and CDR2 FQNEAQ (reference sequence). The CDR3 sequence is 14 residues long. CDR3 sequence: CASSFNLNTGELFF. The CDR3 DNA reads as TGTGCCAGCAGCTTTAACTTAAACACCGGGGAGCTGTTTTTT.